In its sample, the clone carrying this T cell receptor beta chain was seen many times. Its antigen is currently unknown. The CDR3 runs to 15 residues. Trimming removed 4 bases at V and 0 bases at J, with 11 bases between. Germline assignment: CDR1 ENHRY and CDR2 SYGVKD. The entry originates in a study of T cells in Graves' hyperthyroidism and ophthalmopathy. Study results and caveats: Blood held most thyroid clonotypes expanded above 0.001 frequency.

Amplification of TCR beta CDR3 regions was performed using RNA transcripts as template. The study used the HTBI primer set for a first-round RT-PCR of the TCR CDR3. One entry per CDR3 protein results from TCRdb running MiXCR on the multiplex PCR reads. The data contain about 380,000 distinct CDR3 sequences, under 20% of them singletons. The source of this sequence is a man between 18 and 35 years old with Graves' ophthalmopathy. V gene TRBV10-3 combines with J gene TRBJ2-3, with D possibly matching TRBD2 (6 bases). The sequenced material came from blood. The CDR3 protein is CAISAGVTSTDTQYF. CDR3 DNA: TGTGCCATCAGTGCGGGAGTGACTAGCACAGATACGCAGTATTTT.